Below are 14 T cell receptor beta chains sequenced from a single sample in a study of blood T cell repertoires in COVID-19. Profiled with immunoSEQ multiplex PCR; TCRdb holds only in-frame clones, not every one. The profile shows some 150,000 clones, about 80% of them singletons. The sample was peripheral blood. The receptors here all came from a man in his 60s with acute or convalescent COVID-19.

The count of this clone is one. Since the CDR3 does not end with the conserved phenylalanine or tryptophan, this likely comes from a read error. No DNA is shown, since the ends of the CDR3 on it are uncertain; the CDR3 is the one TCRdb lists. The rearrangement joins TRBV11-3 to TRBJ2-7; no DNA check was done on the table's D call, TRBD1. The germline CDR1 and CDR2 sequences are SGHNT and YENEEA. The CDR3 spans 11 residues, counting both ends. CDR3 region: CASSLGGTGGH.

This sequence joins TRBV7-2 and TRBJ1-4, with a tentative D call TRBD1 (6 bases). This CDR3 region has 14 residues. The V end was cut by 1 base, the J end by 7 bases, with 10 bases between. The germline V gene has CDR1 SGHTA and CDR2 FQGNSA. In nucleotides, the CDR3 is TGTGCCAGCAGCTTAGATAACAGGGCTGAAAAACTGTTTTTT. Protein product: CASSLDNRAEKLFF.

In its sample, this clone was seen a few times. V usage is TRBV18 and J usage is TRBJ2-7; 10 nucleotides align to TRBD1. The germline V gene encodes CDR1 KGHSH and CDR2 LQKENI. Germline trimming cut 4 bases from V and 2 bases from J; bases unmatched to any gene: 8. The CDR3 has 16 residues. This CDR3 reads CASSRQPGTGAYEQYF. The CDR3 coding sequence is TGTGCCAGCTCACGTCAGCCCGGGACAGGGGCCTACGAGCAGTACTTC.

V and J are TRBV15 and TRBJ2-2; TRBD1 might be the D (5 bases). The CDR3 sequence is 17 residues long. Germline V gene lookup returns CDR1 LNHNV and CDR2 YYDKDF (reference sequence). The germline V and J ends were trimmed by 0 bases and 7 bases, with 18 bases remaining between them. The CDR3 protein is CATSRDLVGDAFGELFF. The CDR3 bases are TGTGCCACCAGCAGAGATCTAGTAGGGGATGCATTCGGGGAGCTGTTTTTT. Full variable domain (rest looked up from reference TRBV15 and TRBJ2-2): DAMVIQNPRYQVTQFGKPVTLSCSQTLNHNVMYWYQQKSSQAPKLLFHYYDKDFNNEADTPDNFQSRRPNTSFCFLDIRSPGLGDTAMYLCATSRDLVGDAFGELFFGEGSRLTVL.

The chain links TRBV27 to TRBJ2-7, with TRBD2 identical over 14 bases. The germline V gene encodes CDR1 MNHEY and CDR2 SMNVEV (reference sequence). Germline trimming cut 7 bases from V and 4 bases from J; bases unmatched to any gene: 12. The CDR3 has 17 residues. The CDR3 DNA reads as TGTGCCAGCACCTATTCCGGGACTAGCGGGAGACAGTACGAGCAGTACTTC. Its translation is CASTYSGTSGRQYEQYF.

The chain couples TRBV5-5 to TRBJ2-7; a possible D gene is TRBD2 (8 bases). CDR3 length equals 18 residues. Deletions cut 5 bases from V and 2 bases from J, with 26 bases between. Germline assignment: CDR1 SGHKS and CDR2 YYEKEE (reference sequence). This CDR3 is CASRATGFTTGGTYEQYF. CDR3 in DNA: TGTGCCAGCAGGGCGACAGGGTTTACGACGGGAGGGACCTACGAGCAGTACTTC.

With regard to this clone: Other DNA variants within this sample encode the same CDR3. This chain joins TRBV11-2 and TRBJ1-1, with D perhaps matching TRBD1 (5 bases). The CDR3 length is 13 residues. The V end was cut by 3 bases, the J end by 0 bases, with 5 bases between. Germline CDR1 SGHAT, CDR2 FQNNGV. The CDR3 is CASSLGLNTEAFF. CDR3 nucleotide sequence: TGTGCCAGCAGCTTGGGGCTGAACACTGAAGCTTTCTTT.

V usage is TRBV6-1 and J usage is TRBJ1-5, with D unresolved. The CDR3 has 13 residues. V was trimmed by 1 base and J by 7 bases, leaving 8 bases between them. In germline, CDR1 is MNHNS, CDR2 SASEGT. The CDR3 reads CASSEDWSQPQHF. CDR3 coding DNA: TGTGCCAGCAGTGAAGATTGGAGCCAGCCCCAGCATTTT.

This chain uses TRBV28 with TRBJ1-5, with D perhaps matching TRBD1 (6 bases). This CDR3 comprises 12 residues. Germline assignment: CDR1 MDHEN and CDR2 SYDVKM. The V end was cut by 8 bases, the J end by 11 bases, with 16 bases between. The CDR3, as DNA: TGTGCCAGCGGACAGCCTCAATCGGCCCAGCATTTT. This sequence encodes CASGQPQSAQHF.

Comments on this clone: A junction end diverges from the germline sequence, so it may reflect a read error. The chain is built from TRBV30 and TRBJ1-1; TRBD1 matches at 8 bases. Looked up from germline, CDR1 is GTSNPN and CDR2 is SVGIG (reference sequence). The CDR3 runs 13 residues. The CDR3 coding sequence is TGTGCCTGGAGTGTGGGGAGACCAGGGGGCGCAATCTTT. Its protein is CAWSVGRPGGAIF.

This chain joins TRBV12-5 and TRBJ1-5; 7 bases match TRBD1. V gave up 7 bases and J gave up 5 bases; unmatched junction bases: 5. Germline V gene sequence: CDR1 LGHNT, CDR2 FRNRAP. This CDR3 is built from 13 residues. CDR3 protein: CASAPDRYQPQHF. The CDR3 DNA reads as TGTGCTAGTGCCCCGGACAGGTATCAGCCCCAGCATTTT.

The V gene is TRBV18, the J gene TRBJ1-1; D unclear. Deletions cut 4 bases from V and 2 bases from J, with 11 bases between. The CDR3 sequence is 14 residues long. The germline V gene encodes CDR1 KGHSH and CDR2 LQKENI. CDR3 in amino acids: CASSLQLINTEAFF. CDR3 DNA: TGTGCCAGCTCACTTCAACTGATTAACACTGAAGCTTTCTTT.

The chain is built from TRBV6-5 and TRBJ2-7; 15 bases fit TRBD2. The V and J ends lost 7 bases and 3 bases, in that order; junction bases with no gene match: 4. The CDR3 sequence is 15 residues long. CDR1 MNHEY and CDR2 SVGAGI come from the germline V gene. The CDR3 DNA reads TGTGCCAGCACACAGGGACTAGCGGGGGGCTACGAGCAGTACTTC. Its protein product is CASTQGLAGGYEQYF.

The chain has TRBV2 and TRBJ2-7; 10 bases agree with TRBD1. The CDR3 spans 14 residues. CDR1 and CDR2 from the germline V gene are SNHLY and FYNNEI. J lost 2 bases, V lost 5 bases, and 3 bases had no gene match. CDR3 in amino acids: CASSRDRGAYEQYF. DNA of the CDR3: TGTGCCAGCAGTCGGGACAGGGGAGCCTACGAGCAGTACTTC.